A selection of T cell receptor beta chains follows, all from one sample in a study of blood T cell repertoires in COVID-19. Only in-frame clones appear in the TCRdb table, and some are missing; sequencing was by immunoSEQ multiplex PCR. The sample shows about 190,000 clones, more than 75% of them seen only once. Input material: PBMCs or T cells enriched from blood (not recorded which). The receptors were sampled from a woman aged 45-65 years with acute COVID-19. Each CDR3 is given with its conserved first and last residue. Fields, in order: V gene, D gene, clone size, CDR3 protein. The D gene is left open where the match is weak. Size is stated for part of the rows, as once, few or many counts, or as a class when the clone is expanded.

v_call: TRBV5-1
d_call: -
clone_size: few
cdr3_aa: CASSLDGGTNYGYTF

v_call: TRBV11-1
d_call: TRBD2
clone_size: -
cdr3_aa: CASSARLAGGPREQFF

v_call: TRBV28
d_call: TRBD1
clone_size: -
cdr3_aa: CASSPLYRWTGENTEAFF

v_call: TRBV7-2
d_call: -
clone_size: -
cdr3_aa: CASSLVPGGRGPNTIYF

v_call: TRBV5-1
d_call: TRBD1
clone_size: -
cdr3_aa: CASSLARTGGSEAFF

v_call: TRBV5-1
d_call: TRBD1
clone_size: -
cdr3_aa: CASSPGQGGNSGNTIYF

v_call: TRBV10-2
d_call: -
clone_size: -
cdr3_aa: CASSRTSTQQYGYTF

v_call: TRBV9
d_call: -
clone_size: -
cdr3_aa: CASSTSGDQPQHF

v_call: TRBV4-3
d_call: TRBD1
clone_size: -
cdr3_aa: CASSQDPRGQGQFF

v_call: TRBV28
d_call: -
clone_size: -
cdr3_aa: CASSFKGFYGYTF

v_call: TRBV5-1
d_call: TRBD2
clone_size: -
cdr3_aa: CASRSTSGGVTDTQYF

v_call: TRBV18
d_call: -
clone_size: few
cdr3_aa: CASSPRGGKSTNEKLFF

v_call: TRBV7-2
d_call: -
clone_size: -
cdr3_aa: CASSPGQNYGYTF

v_call: TRBV27
d_call: TRBD1
clone_size: -
cdr3_aa: CASSSTGAGDNEQFF

v_call: TRBV5-6
d_call: -
clone_size: -
cdr3_aa: CASSFQFSAWRPQYF

v_call: TRBV5-1
d_call: -
clone_size: -
cdr3_aa: CASSSPSGGRTNEKLFF

v_call: TRBV10-1
d_call: -
clone_size: -
cdr3_aa: CASSDASLDTQYF

v_call: TRBV19
d_call: -
clone_size: -
cdr3_aa: CATLTRPFEGTDTQYF

v_call: TRBV2
d_call: TRBD1
clone_size: once
cdr3_aa: CASKSRQGKETQYF